In its sample, the clone carrying this TCR beta chain was seen a few times. Antigen: not known. Trimming stripped 11 bases from V and 4 bases from J, with 16 bases between. The length of the CDR3 is 13 residues. Germline-derived CDR1 and CDR2 are MGHDK and SYGVNS. This specimen belongs to a study of T-cell memory formation after mild COVID-19. About the research overall: The study found TCR clusters largely donor specific.

Findings of the study overall: Mainly CM and EM harbored the contracting CD4+ clones; mainly EMRA harbored the CD8+ ones. Clones contracting over day 15 to 85 were CD4/CD8 balanced, with later expanders leaning CD4+.

Constant-segment primers were used for 5'RACE, and the resulting TCR alpha and TCR beta cDNA libraries carried sample barcodes and UMIs. Using its own MiXCR run on the 5' RACE reads, TCRdb lists one record per CDR3 protein. The sample includes approximately 290,000 distinct CDR3 sequences, roughly 19% seen only once; the top ten take 20% to 25%. The chain employs TRBV25-1 and TRBJ2-3; D is uncertain. The sample consisted of PBMCs or a T cell subset sorted from them (not recorded which). This receptor was taken from a man younger than 35 who had mild COVID-19 (a few samples of this study predate the infection). Cell type and time point are not known. For the CDR3, the DNA is TGTGCCCCCGACCGTGTCAGGCCAGATACGCAGTATTTT. This translates into CAPDRVRPDTQYF. Using reference TRBV25-1 and TRBJ2-3 for the parts outside the CDR3, the full variable domain is EADIYQTPRYLVIGTGKKITLECSQTMGHDKMYWYQQDPGMELHLIHYSYGVNSTEKGDLSSESTVSRIRTEHFPLTLESARPSHTSQYLCAPDRVRPDTQYFGPGTRLTVL.